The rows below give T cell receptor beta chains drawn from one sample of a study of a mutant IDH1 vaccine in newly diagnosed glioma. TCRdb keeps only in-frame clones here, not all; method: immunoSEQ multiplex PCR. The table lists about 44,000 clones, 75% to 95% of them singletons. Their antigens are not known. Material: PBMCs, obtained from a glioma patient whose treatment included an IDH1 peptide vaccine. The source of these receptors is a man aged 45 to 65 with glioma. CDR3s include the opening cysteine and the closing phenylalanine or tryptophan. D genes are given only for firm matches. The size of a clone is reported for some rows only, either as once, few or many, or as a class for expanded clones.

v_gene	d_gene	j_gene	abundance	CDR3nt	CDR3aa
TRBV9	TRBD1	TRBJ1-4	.	TGTGCCAGCAGCGTTTCCGGGACAGGGCTGGAAAAACTGTTTTTT	CASSVSGTGLEKLFF
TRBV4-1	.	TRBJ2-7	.	TGCGCCAGCAGCCAAGAAGTACTCAGCTACGAGCAGTACTTC	CASSQEVLSYEQYF
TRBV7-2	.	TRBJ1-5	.	TGTGCCAGCAGCTTAGGAGGATATAGCAATCAGCCCCAGCATTTT	CASSLGGYSNQPQHF
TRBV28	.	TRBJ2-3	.	TGTGCCAGCACCGAGATAGGAGGGAGGAATACGCAGTATTTT	CASTEIGGRNTQYF
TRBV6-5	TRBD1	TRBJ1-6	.	TGTGCCAGCACCCTGGGACAGAGGGATTCACCCCTCCACTTT	CASTLGQRDSPLHF
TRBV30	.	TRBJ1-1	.	TGTGCCTGGACCCCCCTAACAAGGGCGGCTTTCTTT	CAWTPLTRAAFF
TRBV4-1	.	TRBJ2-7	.	TGCGCCAGCAGCCCGCGGACTGGGAGTGGGAGAGTGTACGAGCAGTACTTC	CASSPRTGSGRVYEQYF
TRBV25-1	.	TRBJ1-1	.	TGTGCCAGCAGTGAATATATCTTTTCGGACCGTGAAGCTTTCTTT	CASSEYIFSDREAFF
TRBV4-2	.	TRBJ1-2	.	TGTGCCAGCAGCCAAGATCTGTCGATGGGACGGCAATATGGCTACACCTTC	CASSQDLSMGRQYGYTF
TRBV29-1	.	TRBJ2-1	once	TGCAGCGCCAAGTTAAATGAGCAGTTCTTC	CSAKLNEQFF
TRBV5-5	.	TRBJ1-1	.	TGTGCCAGCAGCTTGGGAACCACAGGGAACACTGAAGCTTTCTTT	CASSLGTTGNTEAFF
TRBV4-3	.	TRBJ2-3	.	TGCGCCAGCAGCTACGGTGGTCGGGGCACAGATACGCAGTATTTT	CASSYGGRGTDTQYF
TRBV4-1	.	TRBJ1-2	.	TGCGCCAGCAGCCAAGATAGGGACGGAAACTATGGCTACACCTTC	CASSQDRDGNYGYTF
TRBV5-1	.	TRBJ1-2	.	TGCGCCAGCAGAGCCCGACAAGCCGCGACTGATGGCTACACCTTC	CASRARQAATDGYTF
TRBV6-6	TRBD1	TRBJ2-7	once	TGTGCCAGCAGCACGACAGGGACAACCTACGAGCAGTACTTC	CASSTTGTTYEQYF
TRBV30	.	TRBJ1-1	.	TGTGCCTGGCACACCAGGCCCGCTTTCTTT	CAWHTRPAFF
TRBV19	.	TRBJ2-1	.	TGTGCCACTAAATCTACCAGTAGCAGCTCCTACAATGAGCAGTTCTTC	CATKSTSSSSYNEQFF
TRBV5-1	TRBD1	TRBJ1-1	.	TGCGCCAGTAGACAGGGCCCACCGAACACTGAAGCTTTCTTT	CASRQGPPNTEAFF
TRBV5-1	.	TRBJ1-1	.	TGCGCCAGCAGCTTCAGGGGCGTACAGAGGCCGGACACTGAAGCTTTCTTT	CASSFRGVQRPDTEAFF
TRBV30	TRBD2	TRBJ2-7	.	TGTGCCTGGAAAGCGAGAGGCGGGGGGAGCTACGAGCAGTACTTC	CAWKARGGGSYEQYF
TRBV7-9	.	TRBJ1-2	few	TGTGCCAGCAGCCCAACAGGAAGCTATGGCTACACCTTC	CASSPTGSYGYTF
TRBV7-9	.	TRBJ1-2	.	TGTGCCAGCAGCTTATCGGATGGGACCACCTCCTACACCTTC	CASSLSDGTTSYTF
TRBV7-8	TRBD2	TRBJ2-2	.	TGTGCCAGCAGCTTATCCAGCTCGCGGGAGGTCACCGGGGAGCTGTTTTTT	CASSLSSSREVTGELFF
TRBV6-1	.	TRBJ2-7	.	TGTGCCAGCGCCAAAGTAGGGACTGCCTACGAGCAGTACTTC	CASAKVGTAYEQYF